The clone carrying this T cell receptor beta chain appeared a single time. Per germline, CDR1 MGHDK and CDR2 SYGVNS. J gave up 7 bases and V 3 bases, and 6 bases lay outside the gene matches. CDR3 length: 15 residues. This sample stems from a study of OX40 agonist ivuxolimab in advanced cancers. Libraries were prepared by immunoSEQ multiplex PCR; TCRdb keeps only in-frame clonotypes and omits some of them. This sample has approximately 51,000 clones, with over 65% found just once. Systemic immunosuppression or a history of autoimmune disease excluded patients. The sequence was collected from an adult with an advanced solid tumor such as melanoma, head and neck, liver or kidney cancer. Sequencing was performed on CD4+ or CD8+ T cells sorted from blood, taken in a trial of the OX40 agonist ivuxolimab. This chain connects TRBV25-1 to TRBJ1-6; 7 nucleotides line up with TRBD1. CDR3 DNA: TGTGCCAGCAGTGATTGGGGGACAGTCAATTCACCCCTCCACTTT. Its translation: CASSDWGTVNSPLHF.